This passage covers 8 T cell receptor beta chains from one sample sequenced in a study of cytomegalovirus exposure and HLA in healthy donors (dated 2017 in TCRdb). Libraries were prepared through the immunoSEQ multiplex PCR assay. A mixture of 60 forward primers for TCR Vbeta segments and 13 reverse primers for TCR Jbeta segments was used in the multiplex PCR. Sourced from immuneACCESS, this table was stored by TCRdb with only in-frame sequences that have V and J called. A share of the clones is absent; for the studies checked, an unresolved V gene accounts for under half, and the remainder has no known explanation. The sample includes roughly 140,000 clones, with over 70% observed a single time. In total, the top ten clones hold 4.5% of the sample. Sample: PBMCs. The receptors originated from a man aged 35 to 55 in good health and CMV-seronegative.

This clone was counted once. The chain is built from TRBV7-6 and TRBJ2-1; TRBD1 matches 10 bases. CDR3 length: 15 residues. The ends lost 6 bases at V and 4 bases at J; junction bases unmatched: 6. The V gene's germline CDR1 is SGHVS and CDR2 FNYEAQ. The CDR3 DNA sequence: TGTGCCAGCAGTCAGACAGGGGGCGAATACAATGAGCAGTTCTTC. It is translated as CASSQTGGEYNEQFF.

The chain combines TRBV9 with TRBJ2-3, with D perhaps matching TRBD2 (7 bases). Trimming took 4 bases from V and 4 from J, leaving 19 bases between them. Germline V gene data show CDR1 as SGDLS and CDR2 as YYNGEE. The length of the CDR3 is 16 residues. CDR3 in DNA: TGTGCCAGCAGCCCAGGGGTGGGGGGGCTGTCAGATACGCAGTATTTT. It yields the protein CASSPGVGGLSDTQYF.

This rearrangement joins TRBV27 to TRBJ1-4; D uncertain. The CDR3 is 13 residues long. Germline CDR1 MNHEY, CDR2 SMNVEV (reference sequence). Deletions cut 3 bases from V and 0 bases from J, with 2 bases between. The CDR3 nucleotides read TGTGCCAGCAGTTTCTCAACTAATGAAAAACTGTTTTTT. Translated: CASSFSTNEKLFF.

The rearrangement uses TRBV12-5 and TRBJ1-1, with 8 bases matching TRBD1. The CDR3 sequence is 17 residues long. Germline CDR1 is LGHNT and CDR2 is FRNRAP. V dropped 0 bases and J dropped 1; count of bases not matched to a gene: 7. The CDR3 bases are TGTGCTAGTGGTTTGGTACTAACAGGGGGATGGAACACTGAAGCTTTCTTT. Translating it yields CASGLVLTGGWNTEAFF.

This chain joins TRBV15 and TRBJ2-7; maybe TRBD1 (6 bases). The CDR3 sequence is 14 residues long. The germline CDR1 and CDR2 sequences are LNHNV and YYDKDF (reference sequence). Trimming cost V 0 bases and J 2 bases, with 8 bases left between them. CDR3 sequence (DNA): TGTGCCACCAGCAGAGACAGGGGTACCTACGAGCAGTACTTC. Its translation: CATSRDRGTYEQYF.

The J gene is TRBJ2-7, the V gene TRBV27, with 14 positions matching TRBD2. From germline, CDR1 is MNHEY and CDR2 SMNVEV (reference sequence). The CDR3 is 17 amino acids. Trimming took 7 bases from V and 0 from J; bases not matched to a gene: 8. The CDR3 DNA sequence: TGTGCCAGCAAAGGACTAGCGGGGGGCCTACTCTCCTACGAGCAGTACTTC. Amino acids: CASKGLAGGLLSYEQYF.

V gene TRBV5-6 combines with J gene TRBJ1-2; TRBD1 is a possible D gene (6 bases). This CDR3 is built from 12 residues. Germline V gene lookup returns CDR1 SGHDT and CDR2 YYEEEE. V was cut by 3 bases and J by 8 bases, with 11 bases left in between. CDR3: CASSSDRGGYTF. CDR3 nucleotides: TGTGCCAGCAGCTCGGACAGAGGGGGCTACACCTTC. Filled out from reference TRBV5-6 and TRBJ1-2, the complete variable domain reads DAGVTQSPTHLIKTRGQQVTLRCSPKSGHDTVSWYQQALGQGPQFIFQYYEEEERQRGNFPDRFSGHQFPNYSSELNVNALLLGDSALYLCASSSDRGGYTFGSGTRLTVV.

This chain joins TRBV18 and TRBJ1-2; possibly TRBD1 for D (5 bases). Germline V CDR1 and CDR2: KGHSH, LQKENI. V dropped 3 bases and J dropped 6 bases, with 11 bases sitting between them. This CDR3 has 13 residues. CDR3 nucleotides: TGTGCCAGCTCACCGGCCAGGGAGGATGGCTACACCTTC. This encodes CASSPAREDGYTF.